This T cell receptor (beta chain) was sequenced in a study of T cell responses to AZD1222 COVID-19 vaccine. General study findings and limits: Compared with day 0, the breadth and depth of the Spike-specific TCR repertoire rose significantly after two doses of AZD1222. Without day 14 samples, only post-peak T cell repertoires were studied. Females made up more of the donors, who were largely white British, and clonal diversity may have come out too low.

Only a few counts were recorded for this clone. Antigen specificity is unknown. Data came from immunoSEQ multiplex PCR; TCRdb stores just in-frame clones and leaves some out. Of tens of thousands of clones in the sample, roughly nine tenths were seen once. The CDR3 spans 16 residues. The ends were cut back, 0 bases at V and 4 bases at J, with 13 bases in the middle. CDR1 is SGDLS and CDR2 is YYNGEE in the germline V gene. The rearrangement uses TRBV9 and TRBJ2-2; D is perhaps TRBD1 or TRBD2 (6 bases each). The TCR was taken from an adult who received the AZD1222 COVID-19 vaccine. This sample comprised peripheral blood, obtained 28 days after the second AZD1222 dose. The CDR3 bases are TGTGCCAGCAGCGTAGAGCCCGGGGGCGTCACCGGGGAGCTGTTTTTT. Its translation: CASSVEPGGVTGELFF.